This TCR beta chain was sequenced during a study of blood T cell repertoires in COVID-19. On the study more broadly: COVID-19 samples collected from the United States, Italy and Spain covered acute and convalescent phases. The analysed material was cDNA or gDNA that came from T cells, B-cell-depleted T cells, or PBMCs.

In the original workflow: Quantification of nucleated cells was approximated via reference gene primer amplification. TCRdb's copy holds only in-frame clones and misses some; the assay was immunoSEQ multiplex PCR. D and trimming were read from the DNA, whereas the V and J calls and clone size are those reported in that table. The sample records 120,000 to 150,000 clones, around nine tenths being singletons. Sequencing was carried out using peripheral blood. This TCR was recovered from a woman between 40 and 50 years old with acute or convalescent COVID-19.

DNA for the CDR3: TGTGCCAGCAGTTACCCTTACCCGACAGGGCCCAGCTATGGCTACACCTTC. Residues: CASSYPYPTGPSYGYTF. V gene TRBV6-2 or TRBV6-3 combines with J gene TRBJ1-2; 7 bases agree with TRBD1. The CDR3 loop spans 17 amino acids. With V trimmed by 2 bases and J by 4 bases, 13 bases remained unmatched. The germline gives CDR1 MNHEY, CDR2 SVGEGT.